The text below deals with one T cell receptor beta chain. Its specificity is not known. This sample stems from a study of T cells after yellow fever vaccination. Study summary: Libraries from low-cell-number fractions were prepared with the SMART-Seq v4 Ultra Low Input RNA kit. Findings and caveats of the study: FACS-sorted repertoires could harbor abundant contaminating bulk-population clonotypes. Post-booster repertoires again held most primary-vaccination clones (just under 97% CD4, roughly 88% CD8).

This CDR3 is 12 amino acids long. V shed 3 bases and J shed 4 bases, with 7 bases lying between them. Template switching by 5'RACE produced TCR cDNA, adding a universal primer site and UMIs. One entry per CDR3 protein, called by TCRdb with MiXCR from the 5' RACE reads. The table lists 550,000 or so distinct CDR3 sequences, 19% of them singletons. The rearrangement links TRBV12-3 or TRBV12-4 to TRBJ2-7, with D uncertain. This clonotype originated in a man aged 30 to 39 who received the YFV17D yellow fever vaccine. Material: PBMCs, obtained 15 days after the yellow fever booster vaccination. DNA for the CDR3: TGTGCCAGCAGTTTCGATGGATACGAGCAGTACTTC. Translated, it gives CASSFDGYEQYF.